This TCR beta chain was identified in a study of T cell repertoires in cytomegalovirus infection. Regarding the study as a whole: It was HLA-C-restricted CMV-specific TCR beta clonotypes that dominated the response ex vivo. The cumulative frequency of public TCR beta families identified carriers of CMV plus the relevant HLA.

This CDR3 contains 17 residues. The V and J ends lost 3 bases and 0 bases respectively, with 12 bases between them. The germline V gene encodes CDR1 MDHEN and CDR2 SYDVKM. This clonotype has only a few counts. Antigen specificity is unknown. In TCRdb, the reads were re-called with MiXCR into one record per CDR3 protein. Among around 270,000 distinct CDR3 sequences listed, around 9% were seen once. Input material: PBMCs. This chain connects TRBV28 to TRBJ2-6; the D call may be TRBD1 or TRBD2 (5 bases each). This TCR was sampled from a human donor in good health (CMV status not recorded). Some clones in this sample may be carry-over from other donors' samples. Written as DNA, the CDR3 is TGTGCCAGCAGTTTGGGGACGGGGATCTCTGGGGCCAACGTCCTGACTTTC. This sequence encodes CASSLGTGISGANVLTF.